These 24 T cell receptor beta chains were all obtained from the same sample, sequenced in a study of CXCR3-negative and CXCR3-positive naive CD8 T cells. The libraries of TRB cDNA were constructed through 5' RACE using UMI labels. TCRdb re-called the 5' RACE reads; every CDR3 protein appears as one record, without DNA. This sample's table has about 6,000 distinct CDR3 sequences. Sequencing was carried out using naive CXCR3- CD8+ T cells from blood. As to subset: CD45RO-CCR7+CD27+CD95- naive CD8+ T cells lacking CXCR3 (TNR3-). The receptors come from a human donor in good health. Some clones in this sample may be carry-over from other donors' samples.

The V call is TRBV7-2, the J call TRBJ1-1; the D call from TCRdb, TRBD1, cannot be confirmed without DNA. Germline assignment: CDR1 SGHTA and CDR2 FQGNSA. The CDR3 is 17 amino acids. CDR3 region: CASSLPPVLDQNTEAFF. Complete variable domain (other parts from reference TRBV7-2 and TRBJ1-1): GAGVSQSPSNKVTEKGKDVELRCDPISGHTALYWYRQSLGQGLEFLIYFQGNSAPDKSGLPSDRFSAERTGGSVSTLTIQRTQQEDSAVYLCASSLPPVLDQNTEAFFGQGTRLTVV.

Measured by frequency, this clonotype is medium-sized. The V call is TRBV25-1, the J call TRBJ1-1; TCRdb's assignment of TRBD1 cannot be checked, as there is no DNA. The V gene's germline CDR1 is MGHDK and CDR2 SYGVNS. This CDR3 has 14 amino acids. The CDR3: CASDAGGSGTEAFF.

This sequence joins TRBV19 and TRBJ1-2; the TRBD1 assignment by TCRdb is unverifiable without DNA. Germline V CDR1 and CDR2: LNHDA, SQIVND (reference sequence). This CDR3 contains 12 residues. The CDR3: CAIYGGRSGYTF.

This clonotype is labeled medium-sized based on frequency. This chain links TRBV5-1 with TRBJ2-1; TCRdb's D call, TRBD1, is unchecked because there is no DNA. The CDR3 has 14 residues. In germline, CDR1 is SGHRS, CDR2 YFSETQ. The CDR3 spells CASSLTGGYNEQFF.

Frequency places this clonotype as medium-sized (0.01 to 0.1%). Here the CDR3 reads CASRGSWDRSSVYTQYF. The chain links TRBV2 to TRBJ2-3; checking the TCRdb D call of TRBD1 is not possible without DNA. Germline V lookup: CDR1 SNHLY, CDR2 FYNNEI. The CDR3 sequence is 17 residues long. The complete variable domain, with remaining parts taken from reference TRBV2 and TRBJ2-3, reads EPEVTQTPSHQVTQMGQEVILRCVPISNHLYFYWYRQILGQKVEFLVSFYNNEISEKSEIFDDQFSVERPDGSNFTLKIRSTKLEDSAMYFCASRGSWDRSSVYTQYFGPGTRLTVL.

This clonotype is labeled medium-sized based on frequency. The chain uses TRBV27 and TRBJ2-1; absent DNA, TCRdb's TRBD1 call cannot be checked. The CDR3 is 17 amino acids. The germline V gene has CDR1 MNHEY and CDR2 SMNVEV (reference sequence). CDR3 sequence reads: CASSLSGAGGPYNEQFF.

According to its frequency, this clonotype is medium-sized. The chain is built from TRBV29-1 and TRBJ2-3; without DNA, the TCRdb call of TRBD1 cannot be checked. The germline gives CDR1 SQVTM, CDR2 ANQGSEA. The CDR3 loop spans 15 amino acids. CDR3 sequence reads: CSVDTMGQFTDTQYF.

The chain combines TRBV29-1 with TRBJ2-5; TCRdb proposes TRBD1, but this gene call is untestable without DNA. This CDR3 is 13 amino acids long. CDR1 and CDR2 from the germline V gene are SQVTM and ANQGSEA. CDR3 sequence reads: CSVEGGIGVTQYF. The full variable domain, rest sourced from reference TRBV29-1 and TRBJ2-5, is SAVISQKPSRDICQRGTSLTIQCQVDSQVTMMFWYRQQPGQSLTLIATANQGSEATYESGFVIDKFPISRPNLTFSTLTVSNMSPEDSSIYLCSVEGGIGVTQYFGPGTRLLVL.

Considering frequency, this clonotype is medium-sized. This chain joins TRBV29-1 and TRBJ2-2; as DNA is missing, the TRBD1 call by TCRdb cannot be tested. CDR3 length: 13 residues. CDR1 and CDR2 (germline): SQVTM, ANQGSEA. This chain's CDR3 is CSVGTANTGELFF.

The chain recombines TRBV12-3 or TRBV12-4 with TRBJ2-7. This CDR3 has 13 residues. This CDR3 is CASSWRMSYEQYF.

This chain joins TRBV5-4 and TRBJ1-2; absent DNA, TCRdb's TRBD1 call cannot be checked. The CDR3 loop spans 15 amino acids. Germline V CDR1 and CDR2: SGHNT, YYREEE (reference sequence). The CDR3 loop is CASSPGQGAMRGYTF.

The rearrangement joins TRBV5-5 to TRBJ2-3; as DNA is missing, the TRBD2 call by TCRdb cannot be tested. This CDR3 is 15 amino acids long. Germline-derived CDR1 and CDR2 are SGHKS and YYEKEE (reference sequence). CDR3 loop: CASSLASGVGDTQYF. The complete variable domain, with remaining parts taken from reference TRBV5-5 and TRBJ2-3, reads DAGVTQSPTHLIKTRGQQVTLRCSPISGHKSVSWYQQVLGQGPQFIFQYYEKEERGRGNFPDRFSARQFPNYSSELNVNALLLGDSALYLCASSLASGVGDTQYFGPGTRLTVL.

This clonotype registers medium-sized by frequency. CDR3 in amino acids: CASSVGGTAYEQYF. V and J are TRBV9 and TRBJ2-7; TCRdb gives TRBD1 as the D gene, but with no DNA this cannot be confirmed. The CDR3 spans 14 residues. The germline gives CDR1 SGDLS, CDR2 YYNGEE. Full variable domain (remainder filled in from reference TRBV9 and TRBJ2-7): DSGVTQTPKHLITATGQRVTLRCSPRSGDLSVYWYQQSLDQGLQFLIQYYNGEERAKGNILERFSAQQFPDLHSELNLSSLELGDSALYFCASSVGGTAYEQYFGPGTRLTVT.

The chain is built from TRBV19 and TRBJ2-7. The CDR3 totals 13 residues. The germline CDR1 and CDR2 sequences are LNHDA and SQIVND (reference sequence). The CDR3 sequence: CASSDAESYEQYF.

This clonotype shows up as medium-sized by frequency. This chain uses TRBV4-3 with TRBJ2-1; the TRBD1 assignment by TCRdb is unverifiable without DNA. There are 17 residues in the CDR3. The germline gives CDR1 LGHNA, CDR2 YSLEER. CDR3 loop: CASSQGRGSGSYNEQFF.

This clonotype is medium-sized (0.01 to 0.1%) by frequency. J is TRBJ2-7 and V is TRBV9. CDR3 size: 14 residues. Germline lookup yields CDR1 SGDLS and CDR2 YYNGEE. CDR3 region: CASSVAQVAYEQYF.

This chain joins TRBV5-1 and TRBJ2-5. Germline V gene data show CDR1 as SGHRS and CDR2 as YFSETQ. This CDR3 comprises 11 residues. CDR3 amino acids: CASSYGETQYF.

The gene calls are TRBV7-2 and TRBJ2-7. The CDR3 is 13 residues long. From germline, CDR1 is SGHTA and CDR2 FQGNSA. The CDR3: CASSPGQPYEQYF.

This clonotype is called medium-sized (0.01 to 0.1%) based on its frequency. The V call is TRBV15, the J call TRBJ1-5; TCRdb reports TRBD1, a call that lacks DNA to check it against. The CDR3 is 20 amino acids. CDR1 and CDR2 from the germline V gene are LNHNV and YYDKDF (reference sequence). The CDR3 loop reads CATSRDLTQRTGYSNQPQHF.

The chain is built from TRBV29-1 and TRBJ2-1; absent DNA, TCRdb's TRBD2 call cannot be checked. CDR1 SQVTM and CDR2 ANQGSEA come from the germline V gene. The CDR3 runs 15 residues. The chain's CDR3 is CSVQLGTSANNEQFF.

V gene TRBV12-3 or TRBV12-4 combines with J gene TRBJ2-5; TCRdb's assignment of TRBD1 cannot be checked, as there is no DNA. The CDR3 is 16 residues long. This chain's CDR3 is CASSLAGGAPEETQYF.

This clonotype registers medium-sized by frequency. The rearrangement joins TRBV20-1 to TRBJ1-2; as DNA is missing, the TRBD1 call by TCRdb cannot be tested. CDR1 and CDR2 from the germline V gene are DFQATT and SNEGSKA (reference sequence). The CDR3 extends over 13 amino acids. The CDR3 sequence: CSARDPRTHGYTF.

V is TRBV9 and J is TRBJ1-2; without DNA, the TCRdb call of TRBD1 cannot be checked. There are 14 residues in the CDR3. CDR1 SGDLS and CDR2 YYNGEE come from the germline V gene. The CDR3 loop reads CASSELSTDYGYTF. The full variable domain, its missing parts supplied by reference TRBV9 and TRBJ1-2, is DSGVTQTPKHLITATGQRVTLRCSPRSGDLSVYWYQQSLDQGLQFLIQYYNGEERAKGNILERFSAQQFPDLHSELNLSSLELGDSALYFCASSELSTDYGYTFGSGTRLTVV.

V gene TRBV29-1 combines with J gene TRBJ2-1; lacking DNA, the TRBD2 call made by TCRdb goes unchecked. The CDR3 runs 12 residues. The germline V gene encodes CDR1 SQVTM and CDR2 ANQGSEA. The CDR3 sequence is CSGTSGIYEQFF.